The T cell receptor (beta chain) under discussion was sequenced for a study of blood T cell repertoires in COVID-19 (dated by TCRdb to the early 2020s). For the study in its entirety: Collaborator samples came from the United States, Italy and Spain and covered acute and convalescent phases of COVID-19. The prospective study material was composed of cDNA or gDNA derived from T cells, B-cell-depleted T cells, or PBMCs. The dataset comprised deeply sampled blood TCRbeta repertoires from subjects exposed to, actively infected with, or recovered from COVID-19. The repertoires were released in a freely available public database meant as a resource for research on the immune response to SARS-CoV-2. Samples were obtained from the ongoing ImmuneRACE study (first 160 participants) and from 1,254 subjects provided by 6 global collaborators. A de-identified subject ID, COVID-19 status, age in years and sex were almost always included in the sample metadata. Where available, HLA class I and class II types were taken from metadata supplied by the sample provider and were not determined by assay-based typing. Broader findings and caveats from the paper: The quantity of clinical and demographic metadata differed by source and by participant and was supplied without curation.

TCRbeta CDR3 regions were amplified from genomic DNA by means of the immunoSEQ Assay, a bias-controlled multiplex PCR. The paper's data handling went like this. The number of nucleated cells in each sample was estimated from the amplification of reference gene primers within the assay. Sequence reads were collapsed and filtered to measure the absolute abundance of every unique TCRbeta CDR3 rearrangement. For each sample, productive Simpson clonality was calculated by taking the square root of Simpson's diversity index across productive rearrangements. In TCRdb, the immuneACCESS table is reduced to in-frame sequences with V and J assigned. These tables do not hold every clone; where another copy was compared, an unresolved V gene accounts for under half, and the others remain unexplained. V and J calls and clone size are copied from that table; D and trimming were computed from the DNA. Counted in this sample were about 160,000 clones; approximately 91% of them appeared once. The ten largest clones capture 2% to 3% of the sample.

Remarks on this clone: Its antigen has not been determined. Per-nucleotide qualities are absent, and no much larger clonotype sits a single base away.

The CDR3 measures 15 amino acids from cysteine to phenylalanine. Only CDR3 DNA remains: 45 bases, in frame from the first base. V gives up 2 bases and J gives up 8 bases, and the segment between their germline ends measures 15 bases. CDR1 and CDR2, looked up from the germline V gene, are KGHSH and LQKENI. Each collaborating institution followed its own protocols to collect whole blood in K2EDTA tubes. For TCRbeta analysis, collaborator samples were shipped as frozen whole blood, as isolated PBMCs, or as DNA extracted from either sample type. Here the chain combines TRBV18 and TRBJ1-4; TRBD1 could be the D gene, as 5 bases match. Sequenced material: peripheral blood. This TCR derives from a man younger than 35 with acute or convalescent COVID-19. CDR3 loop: CASSPEQGVYEKLFF. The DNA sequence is TGTGCCAGCTCACCAGAGCAGGGTGTTTACGAAAAACTGTTTTTT.